The clone carrying this T cell receptor beta chain was recorded many times. Its target is not known. The data were taken from a study of T cells in Graves' hyperthyroidism and ophthalmopathy. Study-level results: Clonotypes that were expanded in thyroid above 0.001 mostly appeared in blood too.

CDR3 length: 15 residues. Germline V gene data show CDR1 as MNHEY and CDR2 as SMNVEV (reference sequence). With V trimmed by 3 bases and J by 6 bases, 6 bases remained unmatched. RNA transcripts served as the template for amplifying TCR beta CDR3 regions. Carried out on the TCR CDR3, a first-round RT-PCR used the HTBI primer set. TCRdb used MiXCR to reprocess the multiplex PCR reads, holding one entry per CDR3 protein. This sample has roughly 240,000 distinct CDR3 sequences, with more than 20% found just once. Diagnosis relied on clinical symptoms, serum thyroxine and TRAb, thyroid ultrasound and orbital computed tomography. Source material for PBMCs was about 10 ml fresh peripheral blood.

The specimen was blood. This chain connects TRBV27 to TRBJ1-2; TRBD1 aligns across 11 bases. The clonotype originates from a woman in her thirties or forties with Graves' ophthalmopathy. This CDR3 is CASSFIRDRGDGYTF. In nucleotides, the CDR3 is TGTGCCAGCAGTTTTATCCGGGACAGGGGGGATGGCTACACCTTC.